Shown below are 26 T cell receptor beta chains from a single sample sequenced in a study of blood T cell repertoires in COVID-19. Data came from immunoSEQ multiplex PCR; TCRdb stores just in-frame clones and leaves some out. The data show 150,000 to 200,000 clones, with about 85% seen just once and under 4% held by the top ten. Sequences were obtained from peripheral blood. The receptors here all came from a human donor with acute or convalescent COVID-19. The donor label of this sample is uncertain.

This clone was picked up one time. The V and J genes are TRBV3-1 (or the pseudogene TRBV3-2) and TRBJ1-3; 7 nucleotides align to TRBD1. V lost 1 base and J lost 2; bases outside the gene matches: 5. This CDR3 contains 16 residues. CDR1 LGHDT and CDR2 YNNKEL come from the germline V gene (reference sequence). The DNA of the CDR3 is TGTGCCAGCAGCCAAGGAGGAACAGGGGCTGGAAACACCATATATTTT. Protein: CASSQGGTGAGNTIYF.

CDR3 region: CASSLEGANEQYF. In DNA form, the CDR3 reads TGTGCCAGCAGCTTAGAGGGGGCGAACGAGCAGTACTTC. V is TRBV11-3 and J is TRBJ2-7, with a possible D match to TRBD1 (6 bases). V was trimmed by 0 bases and J by 5 bases, leaving 8 bases between them. Germline V gene sequence: CDR1 SGHNT, CDR2 YENEEA. The length of the CDR3 is 13 residues.

The chain employs TRBV5-1 and TRBJ2-7; 9 bases agree with TRBD1. The germline V gene has CDR1 SGHRS and CDR2 YFSETQ. The V gene end was trimmed by 2 bases and the J gene end by 4 bases; junction bases not matched to a gene: 4. CDR3 length: 14 residues. CDR3 sequence (DNA): TGCGCCAGCAGCTTTGGGGACAGGGAGTACGAGCAGTACTTC. It encodes CASSFGDREYEQYF.

The table lists this clone with a count of one. This chain connects TRBV23-1 to TRBJ2-7; a weak D match, TRBD1 (7 bases). TRBV23-1 has ORF status, its function being uncertain. The V and J ends lost 6 bases and 4 bases respectively, with 16 bases between them. There are 14 residues in the CDR3. The CDR3 coding sequence is TGCGCCAGCAGGGAGGGACAGCGCCGTTACGAGCAGTACTTC. Its translation: CASREGQRRYEQYF.

The chain uses TRBV5-1 and TRBJ2-7, with TRBD1 matching 11 bases. The CDR3 length is 14 residues. Unmatched junction bases numbered 3, after V lost 3 bases and J lost 4 bases. CDR1 and CDR2 from the germline V gene are SGHRS and YFSETQ. DNA of the CDR3: TGCGCCAGCAGCTGGGGACAGGGGGGGTACGAGCAGTACTTC. It is translated as CASSWGQGGYEQYF.

The genes are TRBV20-1 and TRBJ2-3, with D tentatively TRBD2 (7 bases). Germline CDR1 is DFQATT and CDR2 is SNEGSKA (reference sequence). CDR3 length: 15 amino acids. V was trimmed by 3 bases and J by 0 bases, leaving 13 bases between them. CDR3 coding DNA: TGCAGTGCTAGTTTACGGGGGGCTAGCACAGATACGCAGTATTTT. Residues: CSASLRGASTDTQYF.

The chain carries TRBV6-5 and TRBJ1-2, with TRBD1 matching over 9 bases. The V gene's germline CDR1 is MNHEY and CDR2 SVGAGI. The CDR3 consists of 16 residues. J was trimmed by 6 bases and V by 4 bases; bases with no gene match: 12. CDR3 sequence reads: CASSSPGQGLSHGYTF. CDR3 sequence (DNA): TGTGCCAGCAGTTCGCCGGGACAGGGTTTATCTCATGGCTACACCTTC.

The chain uses TRBV10-2 and TRBJ1-3; no firm D call. This CDR3 is built from 15 residues. The V end lost 6 bases, the J end lost 0 bases, and 12 bases lay between the germline ends. Germline values: CDR1 WSHSY, CDR2 SAAADI. Here the CDR3 DNA reads TGCGCCAGCAGAGAACCTGAGAGCTCTGGAAACACCATATATTTT. This gives the protein CASREPESSGNTIYF.

On this clone: The identical CDR3 is also encoded by other nucleotide sequences in the sample. The chain carries TRBV3-1 (or the pseudogene TRBV3-2) and TRBJ1-6; 9 bases are shared with TRBD1. The length of the CDR3 is 14 residues. Germline values: CDR1 LGHDT, CDR2 YNNKEL (reference sequence). The J segment lost 10 bases and the V segment lost 3 bases, leaving 4 bases of the junction unmatched. Here the CDR3 reads CASSQGQGHSPLHF. The CDR3 bases are TGTGCCAGCAGCCAGGGACAGGGTCACTCACCCCTCCACTTT.

In this sample, this clone turned up once. V is TRBV6-5 and J is TRBJ1-6, with a weak D call TRBD1 (5 bases). The CDR3 is made up of 15 amino acids. Germline-derived CDR1 and CDR2 are MNHEY and SVGAGI. V was clipped by 5 bases and J by 0 bases, with 8 bases between them. CDR3 loop: CASSRQSSYNSPLHF. In DNA form, the CDR3 reads TGTGCCAGCAGTCGACAGAGCTCCTATAATTCACCCCTCCACTTT.

V and J are TRBV21-1 and TRBJ2-3; the table's D call of TRBD2 was not tested on the DNA. TRBV21-1 has pseudogene status. CDR3 length equals 17 residues. CDR3 nucleotides: TGTGCCAGCAGCAAGGCTTGGCGGGGGGGCATCACAGATACGCAGTATTTT. Amino acid sequence: CASSKAWRGGITDTQYF.

The V gene is TRBV19, the J gene TRBJ2-2; TRBD1 matches 7 bases. The CDR3 spans 15 residues. V lost 7 bases and J lost 1; bases outside the gene matches: 6. Germline V lookup: CDR1 LNHDA, CDR2 SQIVND (reference sequence). The DNA for the CDR3 is TGTGCCAGTAACCTTAGACAGGGGAACACCGGGGAGCTGTTTTTT. Protein: CASNLRQGNTGELFF.

The chain combines TRBV3-1 (or the pseudogene TRBV3-2) with TRBJ1-6; D is ambiguous. This CDR3 is 14 amino acids long. The V gene lost 3 bases and the J gene lost 5 bases, with 8 bases spanning the gap. CDR1 is LGHDT and CDR2 is YNNKEL in the germline V gene (reference sequence). The DNA for the CDR3 is TGTGCCAGCAGCCACCCGGGAGATAATTCACCCCTCCACTTT. It encodes CASSHPGDNSPLHF.

J is TRBJ1-3 and V is TRBV19, with D possibly being TRBD1 (5 bases). This CDR3 comprises 15 residues. Trimming cost V 2 bases and J 0 bases, with 8 bases left between them. Looked up from germline, CDR1 is LNHDA and CDR2 is SQIVND (reference sequence). The CDR3 sequence is CASSIRTLSGNTIYF. CDR3 nucleotide sequence: TGTGCCAGTAGTATACGGACACTCTCTGGAAACACCATATATTTT.

The V and J genes are TRBV7-2 and TRBJ2-5; 9 bases fit TRBD2. The J segment lost 1 base and the V segment lost 4 bases, leaving 7 bases of the junction unmatched. CDR3 length equals 16 residues. Germline V CDR1 and CDR2: SGHTA, FQGNSA. CDR3 bases: TGTGCCAGCAGCTCGCTGGCGGGGGGGCTCCAAGAGACCCAGTACTTC. It codes for CASSSLAGGLQETQYF.

The chain has TRBV10-3 and TRBJ1-3, with D possibly TRBD1 on 5 matching bases. Germline V CDR1 and CDR2: ENHRY, SYGVKD. V gave up 4 bases and J gave up 2 bases, with 12 bases separating them. This CDR3 comprises 15 residues. CDR3 region: CAISVAGGTGNTIYF. The CDR3 coding sequence is TGTGCCATCAGTGTCGCGGGGGGAACTGGAAACACCATATATTTT.

This clone was counted a few times. V is TRBV6-2 or TRBV6-3 and J is TRBJ2-2, with D possibly matching TRBD2 (6 bases). Germline V gene sequence: CDR1 MNHEY, CDR2 SVGEGT. This CDR3 is built from 15 residues. V lost 0 bases and J 2 bases, leaving 7 bases between the germline ends. The CDR3 sequence is CASSYSGLNTGELFF. Written as DNA, the CDR3 is TGTGCCAGCAGTTACTCGGGACTTAACACCGGGGAGCTGTTTTTT.

The rearrangement joins TRBV9 to TRBJ2-2; D possibly corresponds to TRBD1 (6 bases). CDR3 length: 15 residues. Germline assignment: CDR1 SGDLS and CDR2 YYNGEE. V shed 3 bases and J shed 3 bases, with 12 bases lying between them. The CDR3 region has the DNA TGTGCCAGCAGCGCAGGGAACAGGGACACCGGGGAGCTGTTTTTT. It codes for CASSAGNRDTGELFF. The whole variable domain, remainder taken from reference TRBV9 and TRBJ2-2, is DSGVTQTPKHLITATGQRVTLRCSPRSGDLSVYWYQQSLDQGLQFLIQYYNGEERAKGNILERFSAQQFPDLHSELNLSSLELGDSALYFCASSAGNRDTGELFFGEGSRLTVL.

For this clone: The identical CDR3 is also encoded by other nucleotide sequences in the sample. The genes are TRBV19 and TRBJ1-1; D is undetermined. With 3 bases removed from V and 1 base from J, the gap between germline ends came to 6 bases. The V gene's germline CDR1 is LNHDA and CDR2 SQIVND (reference sequence). The CDR3 has 13 residues. CDR3 protein: CASSIYRNTEAFF. The CDR3 DNA follows: TGTGCCAGTAGTATTTATCGGAACACTGAAGCTTTCTTT. The full variable domain, completed using reference TRBV19 and TRBJ1-1, is DGGITQSPKYLFRKEGQNVTLSCEQNLNHDAMYWYRQDPGQGLRLIYYSQIVNDFQKGDIAEGYSVSREKKESFPLTVTSAQKNPTAFYLCASSIYRNTEAFFGQGTRLTVV.

The chain is built from TRBV5-5 and TRBJ1-3, with D possibly being TRBD1 (5 bases). The CDR3 is 15 amino acids. Germline CDR1 is SGHKS and CDR2 is YYEKEE (reference sequence). Trimming pared 0 bases from V and 0 bases from J, leaving 7 bases between. The CDR3, as DNA: TGTGCCAGCAGCTTGGACAGGAGCTCTGGAAACACCATATATTTT. Translated, it gives CASSLDRSSGNTIYF.

The chain carries TRBV30 and TRBJ2-7; a weak D match, TRBD1 (5 bases). This CDR3 contains 12 residues. V dropped 2 bases and J dropped 1 base, with 6 bases sitting between them. Per germline, CDR1 GTSNPN and CDR2 SVGIG (reference sequence). Here the CDR3 reads CAWSKGSYEQYF. The CDR3 nucleotides read TGTGCCTGGAGTAAGGGGTCCTACGAGCAGTACTTC.

The rearrangement joins TRBV12-3 or TRBV12-4 to TRBJ1-6; D not resolved. The V end was cut by 6 bases, the J end by 7 bases, with 10 bases between. The CDR3 has 13 residues. This chain's CDR3 is CASSPQINSPLHF. DNA of the CDR3: TGTGCCAGCAGCCCACAGATAAATTCACCCCTCCACTTT.

V usage is TRBV4-2 and J usage is TRBJ2-1; D unresolved. Germline values: CDR1 LGHNA, CDR2 YNFKEQ. This CDR3 contains 14 residues. V was trimmed by 3 bases and J by 4 bases, leaving 10 bases between them. The CDR3, as DNA: TGTGCCAGCAGCCACCCCGGTGGTTACAATGAGCAGTTCTTC. Its protein is CASSHPGGYNEQFF.

The rearrangement uses TRBV27 and TRBJ1-1; TRBD1 matches 8 bases. V dropped 6 bases and J dropped 1; count of bases not matched to a gene: 4. The CDR3 contains 14 residues. Germline-derived CDR1 and CDR2 are MNHEY and SMNVEV (reference sequence). The CDR3 DNA is TGTGCCAGCAGCCGGACAGGGCCGAACACTGAAGCTTTCTTT. The encoded protein is CASSRTGPNTEAFF.

CDR3 sequence (DNA): TGTGCCAGCAGCCCTAAACTCGAACAGCTACCCCGACGGCAAAACGAGCAGTACTTC. This translates into CASSPKLEQLPRRQNEQYF. V and J are TRBV3-1 (or the pseudogene TRBV3-2) and TRBJ2-7; D gene unclear. Germline values: CDR1 LGHDT, CDR2 YNNKEL (reference sequence). Trimming pared 4 bases from V and 5 bases from J, leaving 30 bases between. The CDR3 length is 19 residues.

The sample holds one count of this clone. CDR3 protein: CASSQGQTDTQYF. CDR3 in DNA: TGTGCCAGCAGCCAAGGCCAGACAGATACGCAGTATTTT. The J gene is TRBJ2-3, the V gene TRBV14; no firm D call. V was clipped by 1 base and J by 3 bases, with 5 bases between them. CDR1 and CDR2 (germline): SGHDN, FVKESK. CDR3 size: 13 residues.